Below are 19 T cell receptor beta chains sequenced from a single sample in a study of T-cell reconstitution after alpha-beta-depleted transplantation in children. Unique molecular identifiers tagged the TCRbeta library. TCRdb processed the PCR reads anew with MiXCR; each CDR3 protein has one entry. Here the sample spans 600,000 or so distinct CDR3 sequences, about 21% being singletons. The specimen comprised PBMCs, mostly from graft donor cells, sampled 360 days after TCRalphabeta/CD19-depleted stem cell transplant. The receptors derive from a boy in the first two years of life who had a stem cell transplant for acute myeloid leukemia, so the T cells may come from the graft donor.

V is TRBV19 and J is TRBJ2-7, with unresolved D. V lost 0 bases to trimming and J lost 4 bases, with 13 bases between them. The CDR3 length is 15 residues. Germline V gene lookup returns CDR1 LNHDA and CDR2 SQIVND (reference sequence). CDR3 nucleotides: TGTGCCAGTAGTATAGATCTCACCTACCTGTACGAGCAGTACTTC. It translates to CASSIDLTYLYEQYF.

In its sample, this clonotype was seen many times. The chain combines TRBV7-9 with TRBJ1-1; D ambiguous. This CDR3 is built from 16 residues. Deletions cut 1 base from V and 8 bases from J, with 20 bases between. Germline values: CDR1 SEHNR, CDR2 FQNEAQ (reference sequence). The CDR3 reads CASSLEGGNSWSEAFF. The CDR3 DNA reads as TGTGCCAGCAGCTTAGAAGGAGGGAATTCGTGGTCGGAAGCTTTCTTT.

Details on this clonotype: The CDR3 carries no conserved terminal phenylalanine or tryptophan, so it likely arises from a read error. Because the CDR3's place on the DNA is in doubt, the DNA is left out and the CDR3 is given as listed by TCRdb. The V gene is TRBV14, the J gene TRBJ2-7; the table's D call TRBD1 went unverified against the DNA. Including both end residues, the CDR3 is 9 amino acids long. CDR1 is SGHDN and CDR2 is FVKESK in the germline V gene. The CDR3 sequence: CASSLPDLI.

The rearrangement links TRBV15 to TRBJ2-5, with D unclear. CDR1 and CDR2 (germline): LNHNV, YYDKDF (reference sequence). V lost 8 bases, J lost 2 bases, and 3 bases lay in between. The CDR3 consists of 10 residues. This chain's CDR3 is CATGQETQYF. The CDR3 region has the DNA TGTGCCACCGGACAAGAGACCCAGTACTTC.

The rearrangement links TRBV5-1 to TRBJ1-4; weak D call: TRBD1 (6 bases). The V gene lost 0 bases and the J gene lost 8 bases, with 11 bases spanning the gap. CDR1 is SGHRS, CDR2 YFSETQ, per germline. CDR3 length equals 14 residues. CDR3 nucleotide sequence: TGCGCCAGCAGCTTGGTACAGGGTGGAGAAAAACTGTTTTTT. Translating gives CASSLVQGGEKLFF.

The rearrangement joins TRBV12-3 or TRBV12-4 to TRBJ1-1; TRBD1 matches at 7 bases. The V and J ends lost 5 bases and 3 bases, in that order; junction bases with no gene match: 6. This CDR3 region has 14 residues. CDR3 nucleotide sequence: TGTGCCAGCAGTAAGACAGGGAGATACACTGAAGCTTTCTTT. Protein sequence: CASSKTGRYTEAFF.

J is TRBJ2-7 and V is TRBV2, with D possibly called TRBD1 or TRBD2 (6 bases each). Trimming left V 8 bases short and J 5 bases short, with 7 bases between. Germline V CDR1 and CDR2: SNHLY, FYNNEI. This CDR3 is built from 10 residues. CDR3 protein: CASGGHEQYV. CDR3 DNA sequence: TGTGCCAGCGGGGGGCACGAGCAGTACGTC.

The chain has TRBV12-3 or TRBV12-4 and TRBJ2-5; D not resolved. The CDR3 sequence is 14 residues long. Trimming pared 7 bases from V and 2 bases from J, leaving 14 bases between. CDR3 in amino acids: CASTPALGQETQYF. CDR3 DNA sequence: TGTGCCAGCACCCCCGCGTTGGGTCAAGAGACCCAGTACTTC.

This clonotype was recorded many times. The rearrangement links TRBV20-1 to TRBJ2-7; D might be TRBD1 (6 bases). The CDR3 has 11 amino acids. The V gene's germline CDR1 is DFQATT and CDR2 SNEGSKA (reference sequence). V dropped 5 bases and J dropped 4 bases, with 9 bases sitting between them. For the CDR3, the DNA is TGCAGTGCTTTGACAGGTTACGAGCAGTACGTC. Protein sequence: CSALTGYEQYV.

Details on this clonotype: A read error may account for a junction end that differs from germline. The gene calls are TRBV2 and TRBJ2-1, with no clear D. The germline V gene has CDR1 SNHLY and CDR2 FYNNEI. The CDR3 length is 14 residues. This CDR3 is CASIPPPPVPLSDF. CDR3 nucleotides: TGTGCCAGCATTCCCCCTCCCCCGGTTCCCCTCAGCGACTTC.

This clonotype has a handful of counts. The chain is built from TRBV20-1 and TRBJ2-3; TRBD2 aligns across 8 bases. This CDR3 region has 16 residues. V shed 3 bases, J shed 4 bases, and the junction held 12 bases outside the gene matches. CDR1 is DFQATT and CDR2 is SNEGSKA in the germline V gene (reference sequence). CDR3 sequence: CSARLAGHTLADTQYF. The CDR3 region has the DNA TGCAGTGCTAGGCTAGCGGGTCACACCCTCGCAGATACGCAGTATTTT.

CDR3 residues: CASEFYRNTEAFF. DNA of the CDR3: TGTGCCAGCGAATTCTACAGGAACACTGAAGCTTTCTTT. This rearrangement joins TRBV7-9 to TRBJ1-1; D ambiguous. Germline assignment: CDR1 SEHNR and CDR2 FQNEAQ (reference sequence). V was shortened by 8 bases and J by 1 base, with 11 bases between the two germline ends. CDR3 length: 13 residues. Full variable domain (remainder filled in from reference TRBV7-9 and TRBJ1-1): DTGVSQNPRHKITKRGQNVTFRCDPISEHNRLYWYRQTLGQGPEFLTYFQNEAQLEKSRLLSDRFSAERPKGSFSTLEIQRTEQGDSAMYLCASEFYRNTEAFFGQGTRLTVV.

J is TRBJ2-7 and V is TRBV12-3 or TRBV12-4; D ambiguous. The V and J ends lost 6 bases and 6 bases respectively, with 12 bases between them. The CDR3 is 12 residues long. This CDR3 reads CASSLHPAEQYF. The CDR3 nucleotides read TGTGCCAGCAGCCTCCACCCCGCCGAGCAGTACTTC.

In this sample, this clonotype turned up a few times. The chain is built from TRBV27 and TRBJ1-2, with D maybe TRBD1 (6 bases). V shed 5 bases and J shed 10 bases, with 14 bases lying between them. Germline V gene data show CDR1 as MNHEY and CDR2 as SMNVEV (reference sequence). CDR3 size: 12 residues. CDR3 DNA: TGTGCCAGCAGTGCCCCGAAGGGGGACTACACCTTC. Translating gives CASSAPKGDYTF.

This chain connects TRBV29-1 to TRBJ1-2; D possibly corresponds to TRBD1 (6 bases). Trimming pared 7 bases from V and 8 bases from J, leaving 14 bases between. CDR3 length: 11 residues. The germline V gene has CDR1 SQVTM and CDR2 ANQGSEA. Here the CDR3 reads CSAHRGGGYTF. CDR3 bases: TGCAGCGCGCATCGGGGGGGCGGCTACACCTTC.

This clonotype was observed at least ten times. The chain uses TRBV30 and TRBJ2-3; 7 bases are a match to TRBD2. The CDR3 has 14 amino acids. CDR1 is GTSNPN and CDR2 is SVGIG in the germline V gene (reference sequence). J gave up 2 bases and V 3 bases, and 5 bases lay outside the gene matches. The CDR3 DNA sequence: TGTGCCTGGAGGACGGGGGGTACCACAGATACGCAGTATTTT. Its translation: CAWRTGGTTDTQYF. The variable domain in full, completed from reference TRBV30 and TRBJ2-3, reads SQTIHQWPATLVQPVGSPLSLECTVEGTSNPNLYWYRQAAGRGLQLLFYSVGIGQISSEVPQNLSASRPQDRQFILSSKKLLLSDSGFYLCAWRTGGTTDTQYFGPGTRLTVL.

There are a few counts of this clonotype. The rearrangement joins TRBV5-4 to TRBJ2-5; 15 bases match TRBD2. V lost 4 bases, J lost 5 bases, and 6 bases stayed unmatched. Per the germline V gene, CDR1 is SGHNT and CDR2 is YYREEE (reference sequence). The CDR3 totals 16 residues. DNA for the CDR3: TGTGCCAGCAGCCTCAGGACTAGCGGGGGGGTGGAGACCCAGTACTTC. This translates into CASSLRTSGGVETQYF.

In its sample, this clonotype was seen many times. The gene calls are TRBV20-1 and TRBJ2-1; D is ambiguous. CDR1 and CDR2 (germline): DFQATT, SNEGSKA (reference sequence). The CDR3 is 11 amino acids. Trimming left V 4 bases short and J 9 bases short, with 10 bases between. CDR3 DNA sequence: TGCAGTGCTAATGGCCGGGCTGAGCAGTTCTTC. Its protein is CSANGRAEQFF.

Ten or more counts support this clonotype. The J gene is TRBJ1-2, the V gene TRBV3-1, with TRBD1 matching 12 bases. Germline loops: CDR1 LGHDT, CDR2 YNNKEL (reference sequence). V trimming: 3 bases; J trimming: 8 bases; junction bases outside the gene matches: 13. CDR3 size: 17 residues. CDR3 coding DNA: TGTGCCAGCAGCCATCCTCAACCGGGACAGGGGGCTCGAGGCTACACCTTC. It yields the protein CASSHPQPGQGARGYTF.